Presented here are 17 T cell receptor beta chains from one specimen sequenced in a study of T cell changes during pregnancy in multiple sclerosis. Produced via immunoSEQ multiplex PCR; TCRdb's table is partial and in-frame only. The sample has fewer than 50,000 clones, less than 90% seen once; the top ten hold under 0.7%. Sequences were derived from CD4+ T cells from peripheral blood mononuclear cells, sampled in the first trimester of pregnancy. The receptors were gathered from a female donor with multiple sclerosis, enrolled in a pregnancy study.

This clone was observed a few times. The genes are TRBV7-9 and TRBJ2-5; 8 bases are a match to TRBD1. The CDR3 spans 13 residues. Germline V CDR1 and CDR2: SEHNR, FQNEAQ (reference sequence). V dropped 3 bases and J dropped 4; count of bases not matched to a gene: 1. In DNA, the CDR3 is TGTGCCAGCAGCTTTGACAGGGGAGAGACCCAGTACTTC. Protein product: CASSFDRGETQYF. Filled out from reference TRBV7-9 and TRBJ2-5, the complete variable domain reads DTGVSQNPRHKITKRGQNVTFRCDPISEHNRLYWYRQTLGQGPEFLTYFQNEAQLEKSRLLSDRFSAERPKGSFSTLEIQRTEQGDSAMYLCASSFDRGETQYFGPGTRLLVL.

This sequence joins TRBV29-1 and TRBJ2-3; 8 bases map to TRBD2. The CDR3 contains 15 residues. V was pared by 7 bases and J by 2 bases, with 11 bases of the junction left unmatched. Germline values: CDR1 SQVTM, CDR2 ANQGSEA. CDR3 in amino acids: CSAWPGGENTDTQYF. CDR3 DNA sequence: TGCAGCGCATGGCCCGGGGGGGAAAACACAGATACGCAGTATTTT.

The genes are TRBV9 and TRBJ1-1; a possible D gene is TRBD1 (5 bases). From germline, CDR1 is SGDLS and CDR2 YYNGEE. CDR3 length: 15 amino acids. V was cut by 0 bases and J by 0 bases, with 9 bases left in between. In nucleotides, the CDR3 is TGTGCCAGCAGCGTAGGGGGCAGGTTGAACACTGAAGCTTTCTTT. Its translation: CASSVGGRLNTEAFF.

The J gene is TRBJ2-7, the V gene TRBV6-5; a weak D match, TRBD1 (6 bases). CDR3 length equals 13 residues. Trimming left V 5 bases short and J 3 bases short, with 11 bases between. CDR1 MNHEY and CDR2 SVGAGI come from the germline V gene. The CDR3, as DNA: TGTGCCAGCAGTCGGAACAGGGACTACGAGCAGTACTTC. Protein product: CASSRNRDYEQYF.

The chain is built from TRBV2 and TRBJ2-2, with 7 bases aligning to TRBD2. Germline V gene data show CDR1 as SNHLY and CDR2 as FYNNEI. The CDR3 spans 15 residues. V lost 6 bases and J lost 0; bases outside the gene matches: 4. Here the CDR3 reads CASSASGSNTGELFF. DNA of the CDR3: TGTGCCAGCAGCGCTAGCGGTTCGAACACCGGGGAGCTGTTTTTT.

The chain recombines TRBV30 with TRBJ2-3; no definite D call. CDR1 is GTSNPN, CDR2 SVGIG, per germline (reference sequence). CDR3 size: 12 residues. V lost 0 bases, J lost 7 bases, and 8 bases lay in between. The CDR3 coding sequence is TGTGCCTGGAGTGTATCGGGTTATACGCAGTATTTT. Protein: CAWSVSGYTQYF.

V is TRBV4-2 and J is TRBJ1-3, with a weak D call TRBD1 (6 bases). The CDR3 consists of 16 residues. The V gene lost 1 base and the J gene lost 4 bases, with 14 bases spanning the gap. Germline V gives CDR1 LGHNA, CDR2 YNFKEQ. CDR3 bases: TGTGCCAGCAGCCAAGTTCAGGGGAAGACCGGAAACACCATATATTTT. Protein product: CASSQVQGKTGNTIYF.

This clone was counted once. This chain links TRBV7-3 with TRBJ2-1, with 7 nucleotides matching TRBD2. The CDR3 runs 14 residues. The germline V gene has CDR1 SGHTA and CDR2 FQGTGA. After removal of 5 bases from V and 4 bases from J, the junction contained 5 bases not matched to a gene. Here the CDR3 reads CASSQVGGYNEQFF. In DNA form, the CDR3 reads TGTGCCAGCAGCCAAGTGGGGGGGTACAATGAGCAGTTCTTC.

J is TRBJ2-3 and V is TRBV30; D is undetermined. The V gene's germline CDR1 is GTSNPN and CDR2 SVGIG (reference sequence). Trimming stripped 2 bases from V and 4 bases from J, with 13 bases between. The CDR3 is 14 residues long. DNA of the CDR3: TGTGCCTGGAGTACGGCTAGAACTCCAGATACGCAGTATTTT. Translation gives CAWSTARTPDTQYF.

J is TRBJ2-5 and V is TRBV7-9; no clear D. The CDR3 covers 12 residues. The V and J ends lost 6 bases and 2 bases respectively, with 7 bases between them. The germline V gene has CDR1 SEHNR and CDR2 FQNEAQ (reference sequence). CDR3 sequence: CASRLKQETQYF. DNA of the CDR3: TGTGCCAGCAGACTCAAACAAGAGACCCAGTACTTC. Based on the CDR3 plus reference TRBV7-9 and TRBJ2-5, the full variable domain is DTGVSQNPRHKITKRGQNVTFRCDPISEHNRLYWYRQTLGQGPEFLTYFQNEAQLEKSRLLSDRFSAERPKGSFSTLEIQRTEQGDSAMYLCASRLKQETQYFGPGTRLLVL.

This chain joins TRBV2 and TRBJ2-6; D gene uncertain. The V end lost 3 bases, the J end lost 0 bases, and 6 bases lay between the germline ends. The CDR3 covers 15 residues. Germline values: CDR1 SNHLY, CDR2 FYNNEI. The DNA of the CDR3 is TGTGCCAGCAGTGATTGGCTCTCTGGGGCCAACGTCCTGACTTTC. It codes for CASSDWLSGANVLTF.

This clone was picked up one time. CDR3 sequence reads: CASSFFPLAVQETQYF. For the CDR3, the DNA is TGCGCCAGCAGCTTTTTCCCCCTAGCGGTCCAAGAGACCCAGTACTTC. The chain employs TRBV5-1 and TRBJ2-5; 7 positions agree with TRBD2. With 2 bases clipped from V and 1 base from J, the junction kept 8 bases outside the gene matches. Looked up from germline, CDR1 is SGHRS and CDR2 is YFSETQ. The CDR3 loop spans 16 amino acids.

The chain is built from TRBV7-2 and TRBJ2-3; 8 positions agree with TRBD2. The CDR3 is made up of 14 amino acids. J gave up 7 bases and V 3 bases, and 6 bases lay outside the gene matches. From germline, CDR1 is SGHTA and CDR2 FQGNSA. The DNA for the CDR3 is TGTGCCAGCAGCTTGGGCGGGAGGAGGAATACGCAGTATTTT. This gives the protein CASSLGGRRNTQYF.

This chain links TRBV18 with TRBJ1-1, with 10 bases fitting TRBD1. There are 17 residues in the CDR3. Trimming at V came to 5 bases and at J to 1 base, leaving 10 bases not matched to a gene. In germline, CDR1 is KGHSH, CDR2 LQKENI. CDR3 DNA sequence: TGTGCCAGCTCAAAAAGACAGGGGGCTAGAGCGAACACTGAAGCTTTCTTT. It is translated as CASSKRQGARANTEAFF.

The chain couples TRBV5-5 to TRBJ1-3, with D unclear. Trimming took off 0 bases at V and 1 base at J, with 14 bases between the two ends. From germline, CDR1 is SGHKS and CDR2 YYEKEE (reference sequence). The CDR3 extends over 17 amino acids. CDR3 coding DNA: TGTGCCAGCAGCTTGGAAGTGAGGGCCCCATCTGGAAACACCATATATTTT. Its translation is CASSLEVRAPSGNTIYF.

V and J are TRBV30 and TRBJ2-7, with TRBD1 as a possible D gene (6 bases). V was clipped by 8 bases and J by 3 bases, with 17 bases between them. The germline V gene has CDR1 GTSNPN and CDR2 SVGIG (reference sequence). The CDR3 totals 13 residues. In DNA, the CDR3 is TGTGCCCGTAAGGTGGGACACAACTACGAGCAGTACTTC. This gives the protein CARKVGHNYEQYF.

The chain combines TRBV5-4 with TRBJ2-2; 7 bases map to TRBD1. V gave up 0 bases and J gave up 6 bases; unmatched junction bases: 5. The CDR3 runs 15 residues. The germline CDR1 and CDR2 sequences are SGHNT and YYREEE (reference sequence). This CDR3 reads CASSLGQGLAGELFF. The CDR3 region has the DNA TGTGCCAGCAGCTTGGGACAGGGTCTTGCCGGGGAGCTGTTTTTT.